These 28 T cell receptor beta chains originate from one sample sequenced in a study of cytomegalovirus exposure and HLA in healthy donors. A multiplex PCR was run with 60 Vbeta primers and 13 Jbeta primers. Data came from immunoSEQ multiplex PCR; TCRdb stores just in-frame clones and leaves some out. This sample yields just over 200,000 clones, of which around four fifths are seen a single time; 1.5% to 2% belongs to the top ten. Sequenced: PBMCs. The receptors here all came from a man aged 50-59 years in good health and CMV-seronegative.

The V and J genes are TRBV6-1 and TRBJ2-1, with 7 bases that match TRBD2. This CDR3 spans 15 amino acids. Germline V gene lookup returns CDR1 MNHNS and CDR2 SASEGT. The CDR3 region is CGSSREVFIYNEQFF. The CDR3 coding sequence is TGTGGCTCCTCTCGGGAGGTCTTTATTTACAATGAGCAGTTCTTC.

The chain links TRBV28 to TRBJ2-1; 7 bases fit TRBD2. Germline V lookup: CDR1 MDHEN, CDR2 SYDVKM. The CDR3 consists of 16 residues. With V trimmed by 4 bases and J by 3 bases, 9 bases remained unmatched. CDR3 amino acids: CASSSVRDYRYNEQFF. For the CDR3, the DNA is TGTGCCAGCAGTTCCGTCCGGGACTACCGCTACAATGAGCAGTTCTTC.

This clone was detected only once. The chain joins TRBV6-6 to TRBJ2-5; 8 nucleotides line up with TRBD2. CDR3 length: 14 residues. The junction had 8 bases not matched to a gene; V was cut back by 6 bases and J by 5 bases. Per germline, CDR1 MNHNY and CDR2 SVGAGI (reference sequence). CDR3 in amino acids: CASRESGGGETQYF. CDR3 nucleotide sequence: TGTGCCAGCAGGGAGAGCGGGGGAGGGGAGACCCAGTACTTC.

The chain couples TRBV16 to TRBJ1-1, with 7 positions matching TRBD1. Germline V gene sequence: CDR1 KGHSY, CDR2 FQNENV. This CDR3 contains 14 residues. V dropped 6 bases and J dropped 4; count of bases not matched to a gene: 8. The CDR3 nucleotides are TGTGCCAGCAGTCCAGGGGGGCCAGGCACTGAAGCTTTCTTT. Protein product: CASSPGGPGTEAFF.

The chain carries TRBV9 and TRBJ1-1; D remains ambiguous. Germline CDR1 and CDR2: SGDLS and YYNGEE. The CDR3 runs to 12 residues. V was cut by 4 bases and J by 1 base, with 5 bases left in between. The CDR3 protein is CASSNRNTEAFF. The CDR3 region has the DNA TGTGCCAGCAGCAATAGGAACACTGAAGCTTTCTTT.

The chain combines TRBV6-5 with TRBJ2-5; D remains unclear. This CDR3 comprises 14 residues. CDR1 is MNHEY and CDR2 is SVGAGI in the germline V gene. V lost 0 bases to trimming and J lost 2 bases, with 7 bases between them. The CDR3 here is CASSYSRIQETQYF. For the CDR3, the DNA is TGTGCCAGCAGTTACTCGCGTATTCAAGAGACCCAGTACTTC.

The gene calls are TRBV23-1 and TRBJ2-3; perhaps TRBD1 as D (5 bases). TRBV23-1 carries the ORF label, with uncertain function. CDR3 length equals 15 residues. Trimming removed 3 bases at V and 3 bases at J, with 13 bases between. The DNA of the CDR3 is TGCGCCAGCAGTCATGGGCCTTCAGGGACAGATACGCAGTATTTT. Translation gives CASSHGPSGTDTQYF.

This clone showed up just a few times. V is TRBV5-1 and J is TRBJ1-1, with D possibly TRBD1 on 5 matching bases. V lost 6 bases, J lost 1 base, and 13 bases lay in between. This CDR3 spans 14 amino acids. Germline V CDR1 and CDR2: SGHRS, YFSETQ. The CDR3 region is CASTLGRGNTEAFF. As DNA, the CDR3 is TGCGCCAGCACCCTGGGGCGGGGGAACACTGAAGCTTTCTTT.

V and J are TRBV2 and TRBJ2-2, with 10 positions matching TRBD2. CDR1 and CDR2 from the germline V gene are SNHLY and FYNNEI. This CDR3 has 16 residues. J gave up 3 bases and V 6 bases, and 7 bases lay outside the gene matches. CDR3 loop: CASRALLAGDTGELFF. CDR3 nucleotide sequence: TGTGCCAGCAGGGCACTCCTAGCGGGGGACACCGGGGAGCTGTTTTTT.

The chain is built from TRBV7-9 and TRBJ2-7; D may be TRBD2 (6 bases). From germline, CDR1 is SEHNR and CDR2 FQNEAQ (reference sequence). This CDR3 contains 15 residues. V lost 2 bases and J 1 base, leaving 12 bases between the germline ends. The CDR3 sequence: CASSLIQGGSYEQYF. CDR3 coding DNA: TGTGCCAGCAGCTTAATCCAGGGAGGTTCCTACGAGCAGTACTTC.

This clone was seen more than once but under ten times. The rearrangement uses TRBV29-1 and TRBJ1-5, with 7 nucleotides matching TRBD1. The V segment lost 5 bases and the J segment 1 base; nucleotides outside the gene matches: 5. Germline-derived CDR1 and CDR2 are SQVTM and ANQGSEA. CDR3 length: 14 amino acids. The CDR3 here is CSVPGTESNQPQHF. DNA of the CDR3: TGCAGCGTTCCCGGGACAGAGAGCAATCAGCCCCAGCATTTT.

Remarks on this clone: A read error may account for a junction end that differs from germline. V gene TRBV18 combines with J gene TRBJ2-7, with D unclear. Germline assignment: CDR1 KGHSH and CDR2 LQKENI. There are 12 residues in the CDR3. The DNA of the CDR3 is TGTGCCAGCTCACCAAATAATGGCCCCATTAACTTC. Encoded protein: CASSPNNGPINF.

The chain uses TRBV4-2 and TRBJ2-1; 9 bases match TRBD2. Germline CDR1 LGHNA, CDR2 YNFKEQ. This CDR3 has 18 amino acids. J lost 8 bases, V lost 0 bases, and 14 bases had no gene match. CDR3 sequence reads: CASSQDRRESSGRHEQFF. DNA of the CDR3: TGTGCCAGCAGCCAAGATCGAAGGGAGAGTAGCGGGAGACATGAGCAGTTCTTC.

The chain employs TRBV4-2 and TRBJ2-7; the match to TRBD1 covers 8 bases. V shed 3 bases, J shed 1 base, and the junction held 8 bases outside the gene matches. The CDR3 loop spans 16 amino acids. Germline CDR1 and CDR2: LGHNA and YNFKEQ. The DNA of the CDR3 is TGTGCCAGCAGCCAGGCCGCGGGACAGGAGTCCTACGAGCAGTACTTC. Translating gives CASSQAAGQESYEQYF.

V gene TRBV28 combines with J gene TRBJ2-5; TRBD2 might be the D (6 bases). V was pared by 4 bases and J by 1 base, with 10 bases between. In germline, CDR1 is MDHEN, CDR2 SYDVKM. The length of the CDR3 is 14 residues. CDR3 region: CASSYAGSQETQYF. CDR3 coding DNA: TGTGCCAGCAGTTACGCCGGGAGCCAAGAGACCCAGTACTTC.

This clone was detected a few times. The chain combines TRBV28 with TRBJ1-5; tentative D call: TRBD1 (6 bases). V was clipped by 5 bases and J by 8 bases, with 16 bases between them. The CDR3 consists of 14 residues. The germline V gene has CDR1 MDHEN and CDR2 SYDVKM. CDR3 sequence (DNA): TGTGCCAGCAGTGCCCAGGGGCTCCGAGAGCCCCAGCATTTT. Translated: CASSAQGLREPQHF.

V usage is TRBV28 and J usage is TRBJ2-4, with D unclear. V lost 3 bases and J 0 bases, leaving 9 bases between the germline ends. The germline V gene has CDR1 MDHEN and CDR2 SYDVKM. This CDR3 has 15 amino acids. The CDR3 protein is CASSFLSLAKNIQYF. The CDR3 region has the DNA TGTGCCAGCAGTTTTCTTTCCCTAGCCAAAAACATTCAGTACTTC.

The gene calls are TRBV27 and TRBJ2-3, with D perhaps TRBD1 (6 bases). The CDR3 is made up of 12 amino acids. Germline lookup yields CDR1 MNHEY and CDR2 SMNVEV (reference sequence). Trimming cost V 2 bases and J 7 bases, with 7 bases left between them. CDR3: CASSLQGHTQYF. The DNA for the CDR3 is TGTGCCAGCAGTTTACAGGGGCATACGCAGTATTTT.

This clone was detected only a few times. The chain is built from TRBV28 and TRBJ2-7, with D perhaps TRBD2 (5 bases). Germline V gene lookup returns CDR1 MDHEN and CDR2 SYDVKM. V dropped 0 bases and J dropped 0 bases, with 6 bases sitting between them. CDR3 length equals 14 residues. CDR3 protein: CASSLWGSSYEQYF. DNA for the CDR3: TGTGCCAGCAGTTTATGGGGGAGCTCCTACGAGCAGTACTTC. Drawing the rest from reference TRBV28 and TRBJ2-7, the complete variable domain is DVKVTQSSRYLVKRTGEKVFLECVQDMDHENMFWYRQDPGLGLRLIYFSYDVKMKEKGDIPEGYSVSREKKERFSLILESASTNQTSMYLCASSLWGSSYEQYFGPGTRLTVT.

The chain carries TRBV19 and TRBJ2-5, with a weak D call TRBD1 (6 bases). Germline V CDR1 and CDR2: LNHDA, SQIVND (reference sequence). Trimming cost V 3 bases and J 0 bases, with 14 bases left between them. CDR3 length: 16 residues. The CDR3 region has the DNA TGTGCCAGTAGTATTGGCCCCGGACAGAACCAAGAGACCCAGTACTTC. Translated: CASSIGPGQNQETQYF.

This chain links TRBV5-5 with TRBJ1-4, with D uncertain. The germline V and J ends were trimmed by 0 bases and 8 bases, with 20 bases remaining between them. Looked up from germline, CDR1 is SGHKS and CDR2 is YYEKEE (reference sequence). The CDR3 loop spans 17 amino acids. This chain's CDR3 is CASSLDPTTSRIEKLFF. The CDR3 nucleotides are TGTGCCAGCAGCTTGGACCCGACAACGTCTCGTATAGAAAAACTGTTTTTT.

The chain recombines TRBV5-1 with TRBJ2-5, with a tentative D call TRBD1 (5 bases). Between the trimmed V and J ends, which lost 0 bases and 5 bases, there was a span of 14 bases. This CDR3 is 15 amino acids long. Per the germline V gene, CDR1 is SGHRS and CDR2 is YFSETQ. The chain's CDR3 is CASSLVPRAGETQYF. The CDR3 DNA is TGCGCCAGCAGCTTGGTGCCCAGGGCTGGGGAGACCCAGTACTTC.

A few counts support this clone. The rearrangement joins TRBV7-2 to TRBJ1-2, with TRBD1 identical over 9 bases. The V and J ends lost 5 bases and 7 bases, in that order; junction bases with no gene match: 11. Germline-derived CDR1 and CDR2 are SGHTA and FQGNSA. The CDR3 consists of 15 residues. CDR3 in DNA: TGTGCCAGCAGCGCCGGGACAGGGCAGCCTTTTGGCTACACCTTC. Its translation: CASSAGTGQPFGYTF.

The chain combines TRBV2 with TRBJ2-3, with D perhaps TRBD2 (5 bases). Germline V gene lookup returns CDR1 SNHLY and CDR2 FYNNEI. V shed 6 bases and J shed 1 base, with 20 bases lying between them. The CDR3 has 17 residues. The CDR3 here is CASRRPRNLRGTDTQYF. CDR3 in DNA: TGTGCCAGCAGGCGTCCCCGAAACCTGAGGGGCACAGATACGCAGTATTTT.

The chain links TRBV29-1 to TRBJ2-7; no clear D. Trimming removed 6 bases at V and 5 bases at J, with 11 bases between. Germline V lookup: CDR1 SQVTM, CDR2 ANQGSEA. CDR3 length: 11 amino acids. The CDR3: CSVAGRDEQYF. CDR3 in DNA: TGCAGCGTCGCCGGCCGGGACGAGCAGTACTTC.

V is TRBV6-4 and J is TRBJ2-1; maybe TRBD1 (5 bases). The V gene lost 3 bases and the J gene lost 9 bases, with 15 bases spanning the gap. Germline lookup yields CDR1 MRHNA and CDR2 SNTAGT. This CDR3 comprises 14 residues. The CDR3 sequence is CASSEEALQGEQFF. The CDR3 nucleotides are TGTGCCAGCAGTGAAGAGGCCCTGCAGGGTGAGCAGTTCTTC.

On this clone itself: The sample holds other DNA sequences that translate to the same CDR3. The chain joins TRBV28 to TRBJ2-5; D is possibly TRBD1 (6 bases). Trimming left V 2 bases short and J 5 bases short, with 12 bases between. Looked up from germline, CDR1 is MDHEN and CDR2 is SYDVKM. The CDR3 runs 14 residues. The CDR3 DNA is TGTGCCAGCAGTTTACCACAGGGTCGGGAGACCCAGTACTTC. Translating gives CASSLPQGRETQYF.

The rearrangement uses TRBV28 and TRBJ2-5, with 9 bases that match TRBD2. Looked up from germline, CDR1 is MDHEN and CDR2 is SYDVKM. J was trimmed by 7 bases and V by 7 bases; bases with no gene match: 10. There are 14 residues in the CDR3. CDR3 sequence reads: CASTLSGSRVTQYF. In nucleotides, the CDR3 is TGTGCCAGCACCCTTAGCGGGAGTAGGGTGACCCAGTACTTC.